The rows below give T cell receptor beta chains drawn from one sample of a study of T cell responses to AZD1222 COVID-19 vaccine. Clones were read by immunoSEQ multiplex PCR, and TCRdb kept only the in-frame ones, dropping some. Among some 150,000 clones listed, approximately 95% were seen once. Sequences were derived from peripheral blood, sampled on day 0 of MenACWY control vaccination. The source is an adult in good health. CDR3s include the opening cysteine and the closing phenylalanine or tryptophan. Fields, in order: D gene, V gene, clone size, J gene, CDR3 DNA, CDR3 protein. A D gene is named only where the DNA matches it firmly. Expanded clones get a size class; other rows say once, few or many, or leave the size out.

>-|TRBV6-4|-|TRBJ2-1
TGTGCCAGCAGCCAACAGGGCGCGGATGAGCAGTTCTTC
CASSQQGADEQFF
>-|TRBV2|-|TRBJ2-7
TGTGCCAGCAGTGGACAGATCTCCTACGAGCAGTACTTC
CASSGQISYEQYF
>TRBD1|TRBV5-8|-|TRBJ1-6
TGTGCCAGCATGTACAGGGGGAATTCACCCCTCCACTTT
CASMYRGNSPLHF
>-|TRBV12-3/TRBV12-4|-|TRBJ2-7
TGTGCCAGCAACTACGGACGGGCAACACAGCAGTACTTC
CASNYGRATQQYF
>-|TRBV5-4|-|TRBJ1-2
TGTGCCAGCAGCTTGCGGGAAGACCTCCGGTATGGCTACACCTTC
CASSLREDLRYGYTF
>-|TRBV21-1|few|TRBJ1-1
TGTGCCAGCAGCAAAGTCCCTGAGGCTGAAGCTTTCTTT
CASSKVPEAEAFF
>TRBD1|TRBV23-1|-|TRBJ2-7
TGCGCCAGCAGTCCACATCCCGGGACAGGGTGCAAGCAGTACTTC
CASSPHPGTGCKQYF
>-|TRBV5-4|-|TRBJ2-4
TGTGCCAGCAGCTTCAGTTCCCTGGAGATTTCCAAAAACATTCAGTACTTC
CASSFSSLEISKNIQYF
>-|TRBV4-3|-|TRBJ2-2
TGCGCCAGCAGCCAAGTCCCCATGTCGGCAGGGAAAACCGGGGAGCTGTTTTTT
CASSQVPMSAGKTGELFF
>-|TRBV28|-|TRBJ2-7
TGTGCCAGCACGACACAGACCTACGAGCAGTACTTC
CASTTQTYEQYF
>TRBD1|TRBV18|-|TRBJ2-1
TGTGCCAGCTCAACCGGGACAGGGACCTACAATGAGCAGTTCTTC
CASSTGTGTYNEQFF
>-|TRBV19|few|TRBJ1-5
TGTGCCAGTAGTATAGATCGGACGGAATCAGCTTGGCCCCAGCATTTT
CASSIDRTESAWPQHF
>TRBD1|TRBV6-5|-|TRBJ1-6
TGTGCCACCTACAGGGGGAATAATTCACCCCTCCACTTT
CATYRGNNSPLHF
>-|TRBV7-9|-|TRBJ2-1
TGTGCCAGCAGCTTAGGAGGTAGCCTCGATGAGCAGTTCTTC
CASSLGGSLDEQFF
>-|TRBV15|-|TRBJ1-2
TGTGCCACCAGCAGAGATGGGGCTTACTATGGCTACACCTTC
CATSRDGAYYGYTF
>-|TRBV27|-|TRBJ2-1
TGTGCCAGCAGTAGAGGACTCGAGCTATACAATGAGCAGTTCTTC
CASSRGLELYNEQFF
>-|TRBV19|-|TRBJ2-2
TGTGCCAGTAGTATTAGAACCGGGGAGCTGTTTTTT
CASSIRTGELFF